The T cell receptor (beta chain) under discussion was sequenced for a study of cytomegalovirus exposure and HLA in healthy donors. Study-wide points: Later analysis identified a missense DCLRE1C variant that was linked to TCR beta V- and J-gene trimming. The productive fraction for most TCR beta V segments was about 87% or about 30% in an earlier analysis. Beyond CMV serostatus, there was no information to go on about immune exposure.

PCR employed 60 Vbeta and 13 Jbeta primers. Data came from immunoSEQ multiplex PCR; TCRdb stores just in-frame clones and leaves some out. The data show tens of thousands of clones, with around 80% seen just once and 4% to 5.5% held by the top ten. Points on this clone: Its antigen is unknown.

This receptor was obtained from a male donor in good health and CMV-seropositive. Sequenced: PBMCs.

Here the CDR3 DNA reads TGTGCCAGCCGACTCGCGGAGAGCTCCTACAATGAGCAGTTCTTC. Translating gives CASRLAESSYNEQFF. The rearrangement links TRBV6-1 to TRBJ2-1; D gene unclear. Trimming cost V 8 bases and J 0 bases, with 14 bases left between them. This CDR3 region has 15 residues. Per germline, CDR1 MNHNS and CDR2 SASEGT.